This TCR beta chain was sequenced during a study of shared clonotypes between healthy human individuals. Whole-study findings and limits: Memory subsets had estimated richness that was generally smaller than that of naive subsets. Across several donors, naive CD4 shared around 5.4%, naive CD8 around 4%, memory CD4 over 2%, memory CD8 about 0.4%.

The V segment lost 6 bases and the J segment 4 bases; nucleotides outside the gene matches: 11. In germline, CDR1 is MDHEN, CDR2 SYDVKM. The CDR3 is 16 residues long. A remark on this clone: Its antigen is still unknown.

Roughly 200 ng DNA, about 28,000 T cell genomes, went into each sorted-subset replicate PCR. Produced via immunoSEQ multiplex PCR; TCRdb's table is partial and in-frame only. Among 550,000 to 800,000 clones, over 65% were seen once, and the ten largest hold over 1.5%. Naive CD4+ cells were CD45RA-selected; the remaining cells were memory. The TCR comes from a woman in her twenties or thirties in good health. Sequenced: memory CD4+ T cells sorted from blood. Subset indicated: CD45RA-negative fraction. This sequence joins TRBV28 and TRBJ1-5; 8 nucleotides align to TRBD1. CDR3 in DNA: TGTGCCAGCAGATATAGACCGGACAGGGAAAATCAGCCCCAGCATTTT. The encoded protein is CASRYRPDRENQPQHF.